The 23 T cell receptor beta chains below were found in one sample sequenced in a study of blood T cell repertoires in COVID-19. Assay: immunoSEQ multiplex PCR; the TCRdb copy retains only in-frame clones and omits some. The sample shows roughly 220,000 clones, about 86% of them seen only once. What was sequenced was PBMCs or T cells enriched from blood (not recorded which). The receptors were gathered from a middle-aged woman with acute COVID-19.

V and J are TRBV24-1 and TRBJ2-1; 13 bases fit TRBD2. Germline V gives CDR1 KGHDR, CDR2 SFDVKD. Trimming removed 4 bases from V and 8 bases from J; junction bases left unmatched: 10. This CDR3 has 17 amino acids. CDR3 loop: CATSDLSPGLAGHEQFF. The DNA for the CDR3 is TGTGCCACCAGTGACCTCTCCCCGGGACTAGCGGGACATGAGCAGTTCTTC.

This clone is a singleton in its sample. CDR3 nucleotides: TGTGCCATACAGAACCTCGCACGTCCCTACGAGCAGTACTTC. Translation: CAIQNLARPYEQYF. The chain is built from TRBV10-3 and TRBJ2-7; no clear D. V dropped 9 bases and J dropped 2 bases, with 17 bases sitting between them. Germline CDR1 and CDR2: ENHRY and SYGVKD. The CDR3 totals 14 residues.

The chain has TRBV7-3 and TRBJ2-1, with 13 bases aligning to TRBD2. V shed 4 bases, J shed 8 bases, and the junction held 5 bases outside the gene matches. CDR1 is SGHTA and CDR2 is FQGTGA in the germline V gene. The CDR3 is 15 residues long. CDR3 sequence: CASSSRTSGSDEQFF. CDR3 nucleotides: TGTGCCAGCAGCTCTAGGACTAGCGGGAGTGATGAGCAGTTCTTC.

The chain recombines TRBV5-6 with TRBJ2-1; D perhaps matches TRBD1 (6 bases). The V gene lost 6 bases and the J gene lost 4 bases, with 14 bases spanning the gap. CDR3 length equals 14 residues. CDR1 is SGHDT, CDR2 YYEEEE, per germline. The CDR3 nucleotides read TGTGCCAGCACCTCAGGGGTCCAATACAATGAGCAGTTCTTC. Its protein is CASTSGVQYNEQFF.

This clone occurred a few times. The chain links TRBV27 to TRBJ1-2; D may be TRBD1 (5 bases). Trimming shortened V by 6 bases and J by 10 bases, and 15 bases separated the two germline ends. CDR1 is MNHEY and CDR2 is SMNVEV in the germline V gene (reference sequence). CDR3 length: 12 residues. The CDR3 bases are TGTGCCAGCAGAAGCCGACAGCGCAACTACACCTTC. It is translated as CASRSRQRNYTF.

V usage is TRBV7-2 and J usage is TRBJ2-3, with TRBD1 matching over 9 bases. The CDR3 consists of 15 residues. Germline V CDR1 and CDR2: SGHTA, FQGNSA. V lost 1 base, J lost 3 bases, and 2 bases stayed unmatched. CDR3 DNA: TGTGCCAGCAGCTTAGACAGGGGGCAGACAGATACGCAGTATTTT. It translates to CASSLDRGQTDTQYF.

The chain joins TRBV6-1 to TRBJ1-4; 9 positions agree with TRBD1. Trimming at V came to 1 base and at J to 8 bases, leaving 5 bases not matched to a gene. CDR3 length equals 15 residues. Germline loops: CDR1 MNHNS, CDR2 SASEGT. CDR3 coding DNA: TGTGCCAGCAGTGAAGGCGACAGGGGGTGGGAAAAACTGTTTTTT. This translates into CASSEGDRGWEKLFF.

The count of this clone is one. This chain connects TRBV9 to TRBJ1-3, with D possibly being TRBD1 (6 bases). Trimming cost V 4 bases and J 1 base, with 15 bases left between them. Germline assignment: CDR1 SGDLS and CDR2 YYNGEE. This CDR3 has 16 residues. The CDR3 DNA reads TGTGCCAGCAGCCTCAACAGGGCGTCTTCTGGAAACACCATATATTTT. Translation gives CASSLNRASSGNTIYF.

V gene TRBV6-5 combines with J gene TRBJ1-4; TRBD1 is a possible D gene (6 bases). The CDR3 contains 14 residues. The ends were cut back, 6 bases at V and 10 bases at J, with 18 bases in the middle. The germline CDR1 and CDR2 sequences are MNHEY and SVGAGI. CDR3: CASSPGQWRGKLFF. In nucleotides, the CDR3 is TGTGCCAGCAGCCCCGGACAGTGGAGAGGAAAACTGTTTTTT.

This sequence joins TRBV15 and TRBJ1-6; 8 bases match TRBD1. Germline-derived CDR1 and CDR2 are LNHNV and YYDKDF (reference sequence). The CDR3 is made up of 16 amino acids. The ends lost 1 base at V and 10 bases at J; junction bases unmatched: 9. This CDR3 reads CATSRARTGQNSPLHF. DNA of the CDR3: TGTGCCACCAGCAGAGCTCGGACAGGGCAGAACTCACCCCTCCACTTT.

The chain joins TRBV7-2 to TRBJ2-7; D may be TRBD1 (6 bases). Deletions cut 1 base from V and 12 bases from J, with 16 bases between. Germline CDR1 reads SGHTA; CDR2 reads FQGNSA. The CDR3 loop spans 13 amino acids. The CDR3 spells CASSLDRVMGLYF. The CDR3 coding sequence is TGTGCCAGCAGCTTAGACAGGGTAATGGGGCTGTACTTC.

The chain is built from TRBV7-3 and TRBJ2-2, with TRBD1 identical over 8 bases. The CDR3 runs to 14 residues. CDR1 SGHTA and CDR2 FQGTGA come from the germline V gene. The J segment lost 7 bases and the V segment lost 4 bases, leaving 5 bases of the junction unmatched. This chain's CDR3 is CASSSDRGNGELFF. The CDR3 DNA follows: TGTGCCAGCAGCTCTGACAGGGGAAACGGGGAGCTGTTTTTT.

This clone was recorded many times. The identical CDR3 is also encoded by other nucleotide sequences in the sample. The chain links TRBV10-3 to TRBJ2-7; D might be TRBD1 (6 bases). Deletions cut 4 bases from V and 1 base from J, with 8 bases between. Germline-derived CDR1 and CDR2 are ENHRY and SYGVKD. CDR3 length: 13 amino acids. CDR3 in amino acids: CAISGDKSYEQYF. CDR3 nucleotide sequence: TGTGCCATCAGTGGGGACAAGTCCTACGAGCAGTACTTC.

The chain links TRBV7-2 to TRBJ1-2; no clear D gene. The CDR3 extends over 15 amino acids. Germline CDR1 and CDR2: SGHTA and FQGNSA. V shed 6 bases and J shed 2 bases, with 16 bases lying between them. For the CDR3, the DNA is TGTGCCAGCAGTCCCACCCCGACAACCAACTATGGCTACACCTTC. This encodes CASSPTPTTNYGYTF.

This clone was seen ten or more times. This chain links TRBV7-8 with TRBJ2-2; D is ambiguous. Germline V gene sequence: CDR1 SGHVS, CDR2 FQNEAQ. V lost 4 bases and J 3 bases, leaving 3 bases between the germline ends. The CDR3 loop spans 12 amino acids. In nucleotides, the CDR3 is TGTGCCAGCAGCTCTGACACCGGGGAGCTGTTTTTT. Translation gives CASSSDTGELFF.

V and J are TRBV7-2 and TRBJ1-5, with 8 bases identical to TRBD1. CDR1 and CDR2 (germline): SGHTA, FQGNSA. CDR3 length: 17 amino acids. V gave up 1 base and J gave up 5 bases; unmatched junction bases: 10. The chain's CDR3 is CASSLVRDGTGYQPQHF. The CDR3 nucleotides are TGTGCCAGCAGCTTAGTACGGGACGGGACAGGCTATCAGCCCCAGCATTTT. The variable domain in full, with the rest retrieved from reference TRBV7-2 and TRBJ1-5, is GAGVSQSPSNKVTEKGKDVELRCDPISGHTALYWYRQSLGQGLEFLIYFQGNSAPDKSGLPSDRFSAERTGGSVSTLTIQRTQQEDSAVYLCASSLVRDGTGYQPQHFGDGTRLSIL.

The J gene is TRBJ2-3, the V gene TRBV2, with 14 bases identical to TRBD2. Trimming at V came to 8 bases and at J to 2 bases, leaving 3 bases not matched to a gene. The germline CDR1 and CDR2 sequences are SNHLY and FYNNEI. The length of the CDR3 is 15 residues. CDR3: CASETSGRATDTQYF. The CDR3 DNA is TGTGCCAGCGAGACTAGCGGGAGGGCCACAGATACGCAGTATTTT.

Comments on this clone: The sample has other DNA sequences that encode this CDR3 too. The chain recombines TRBV19 with TRBJ2-1; 10 nucleotides agree with TRBD2. Looked up from germline, CDR1 is LNHDA and CDR2 is SQIVND (reference sequence). V was pared by 3 bases and J by 8 bases, with 7 bases of the junction left unmatched. The CDR3 is 15 residues long. CDR3 sequence (DNA): TGTGCCAGTAGTATCCAAGCGGGAGGGCGATATGAGCAGTTCTTC. Translated: CASSIQAGGRYEQFF.

The CDR3, as DNA: TGTGCCAGCAGCCGAGTAGGGACAGTCACAGATACGCAGTATTTT. It specifies CASSRVGTVTDTQYF. The chain uses TRBV28 and TRBJ2-3; 7 bases are a match to TRBD1. Germline CDR1 is MDHEN and CDR2 is SYDVKM. The ends lost 6 bases at V and 2 bases at J; junction bases unmatched: 8. This CDR3 contains 15 residues.

The chain has TRBV30 and TRBJ2-1; D is uncertain. Trimming took off 0 bases at V and 1 base at J, with 10 bases between the two ends. CDR1 and CDR2 (germline): GTSNPN, SVGIG (reference sequence). The CDR3 has 15 residues. CDR3 loop: CAWSVRGRSYNEQFF. The CDR3 nucleotides read TGTGCCTGGAGTGTACGCGGAAGATCCTACAATGAGCAGTTCTTC.

The chain joins TRBV6-5 to TRBJ2-5, with D possibly matching TRBD2 (5 bases). The CDR3 consists of 11 residues. Per the germline V gene, CDR1 is MNHEY and CDR2 is SVGAGI. The V end lost 8 bases, the J end lost 5 bases, and 9 bases lay between the germline ends. The CDR3 spells CASGRRETQYF. DNA for the CDR3: TGTGCCAGCGGTCGGAGGGAGACCCAGTACTTC.

The chain employs TRBV4-1 and TRBJ1-5; the D gene is possibly TRBD1 (6 bases). The CDR3 is 17 residues long. Trimming pared 0 bases from V and 2 bases from J, leaving 14 bases between. Germline V gives CDR1 MGHRA, CDR2 YSYEKL. In nucleotides, the CDR3 is TGCGCCAGCAGCCAAGATTCCCGGGACACACGCAATCAGCCCCAGCATTTT. Translation gives CASSQDSRDTRNQPQHF.

The chain uses TRBV19 and TRBJ2-7; D possibly corresponds to TRBD2 (6 bases). Germline V lookup: CDR1 LNHDA, CDR2 SQIVND (reference sequence). The V end was cut by 5 bases, the J end by 8 bases, with 19 bases between. This CDR3 has 14 residues. CDR3 in amino acids: CASSLLGASAQQYF. DNA of the CDR3: TGTGCCAGTAGTCTCCTCGGGGCTAGCGCCCAGCAGTACTTC.